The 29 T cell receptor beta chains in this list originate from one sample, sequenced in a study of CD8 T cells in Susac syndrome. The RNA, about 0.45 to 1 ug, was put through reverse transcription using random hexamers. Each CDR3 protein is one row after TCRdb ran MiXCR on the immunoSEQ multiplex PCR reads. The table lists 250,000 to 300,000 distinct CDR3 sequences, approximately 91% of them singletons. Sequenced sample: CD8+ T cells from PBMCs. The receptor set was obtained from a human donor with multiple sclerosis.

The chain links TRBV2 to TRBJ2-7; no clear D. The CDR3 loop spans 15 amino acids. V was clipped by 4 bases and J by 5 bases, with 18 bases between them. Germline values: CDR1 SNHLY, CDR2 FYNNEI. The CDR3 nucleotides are TGTGCCAGCAGTGCACCGAACGTTCCGGTCCACGAGCAGTACTTC. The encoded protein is CASSAPNVPVHEQYF. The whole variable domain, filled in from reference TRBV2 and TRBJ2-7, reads EPEVTQTPSHQVTQMGQEVILRCVPISNHLYFYWYRQILGQKVEFLVSFYNNEISEKSEIFDDQFSVERPDGSNFTLKIRSTKLEDSAMYFCASSAPNVPVHEQYFGPGTRLTVT.

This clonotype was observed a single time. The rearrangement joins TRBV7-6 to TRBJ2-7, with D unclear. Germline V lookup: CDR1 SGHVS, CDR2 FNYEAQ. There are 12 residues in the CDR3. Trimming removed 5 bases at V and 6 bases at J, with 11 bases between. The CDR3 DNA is TGTGCCAGCAGCCGTCCCCCAGGCGAGCAGTACTTC. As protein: CASSRPPGEQYF.

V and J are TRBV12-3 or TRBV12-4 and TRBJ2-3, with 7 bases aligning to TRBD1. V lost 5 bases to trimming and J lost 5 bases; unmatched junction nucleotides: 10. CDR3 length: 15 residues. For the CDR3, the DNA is TGTGCCAGCAGTCCCCCCGGGACAGAGGTAGATACGCAGTATTTT. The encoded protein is CASSPPGTEVDTQYF.

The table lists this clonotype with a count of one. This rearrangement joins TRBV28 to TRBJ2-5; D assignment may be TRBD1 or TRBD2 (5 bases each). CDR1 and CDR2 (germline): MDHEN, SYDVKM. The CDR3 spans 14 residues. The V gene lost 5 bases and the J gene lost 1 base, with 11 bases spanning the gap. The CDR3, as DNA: TGTGCCAGCAGTCCGGGACGATTCCAAGAGACCCAGTACTTC. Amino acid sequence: CASSPGRFQETQYF.

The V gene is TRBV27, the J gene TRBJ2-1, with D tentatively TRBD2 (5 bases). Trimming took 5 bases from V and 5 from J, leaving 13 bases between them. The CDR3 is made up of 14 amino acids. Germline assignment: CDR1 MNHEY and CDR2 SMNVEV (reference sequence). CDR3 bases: TGTGCCAGCAGTCCCTGGACTGGAAACAATGAGCAGTTCTTC. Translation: CASSPWTGNNEQFF.

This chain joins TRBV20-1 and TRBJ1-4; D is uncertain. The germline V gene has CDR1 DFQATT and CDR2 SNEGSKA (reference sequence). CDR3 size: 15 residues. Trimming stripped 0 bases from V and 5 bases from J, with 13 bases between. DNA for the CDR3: TGCAGTGCTAGAGATCTACACGTACTAAATGAAAAACTGTTTTTT. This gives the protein CSARDLHVLNEKLFF.

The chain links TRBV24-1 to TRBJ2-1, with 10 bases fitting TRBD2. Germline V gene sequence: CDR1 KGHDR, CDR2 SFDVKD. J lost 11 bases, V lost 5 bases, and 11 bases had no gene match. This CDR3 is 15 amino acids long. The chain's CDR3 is CATSAPAGGPFQQFF. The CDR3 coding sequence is TGTGCCACCAGTGCCCCAGCGGGAGGGCCCTTTCAGCAGTTCTTC.

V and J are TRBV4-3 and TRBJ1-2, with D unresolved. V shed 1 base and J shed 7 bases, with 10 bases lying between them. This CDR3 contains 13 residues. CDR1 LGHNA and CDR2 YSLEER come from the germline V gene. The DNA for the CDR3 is TGCGCCAGCAGCCAAGTCATGAGCTTTGGCTACACCTTC. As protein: CASSQVMSFGYTF.

The DNA of the CDR3 is TGTGCCACCCTCGGCGGAACGGGCATTAATGAAAAACTGTTTTTT. Translated: CATLGGTGINEKLFF. The chain has TRBV2 and TRBJ1-4; no clear D gene. V dropped 10 bases and J dropped 4 bases, with 19 bases sitting between them. There are 15 residues in the CDR3. The germline gives CDR1 SNHLY, CDR2 FYNNEI. The full variable domain, in which reference TRBV2 and TRBJ1-4 provide the parts outside the CDR3, is EPEVTQTPSHQVTQMGQEVILRCVPISNHLYFYWYRQILGQKVEFLVSFYNNEISEKSEIFDDQFSVERPDGSNFTLKIRSTKLEDSAMYFCATLGGTGINEKLFFGSGTQLSVL.

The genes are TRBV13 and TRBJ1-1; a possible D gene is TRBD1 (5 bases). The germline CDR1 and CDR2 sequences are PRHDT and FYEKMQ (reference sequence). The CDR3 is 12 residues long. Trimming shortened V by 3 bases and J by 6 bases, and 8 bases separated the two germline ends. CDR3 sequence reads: CASSFPGSEAFF. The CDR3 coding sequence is TGTGCCAGCAGCTTTCCAGGGTCTGAAGCTTTCTTT.

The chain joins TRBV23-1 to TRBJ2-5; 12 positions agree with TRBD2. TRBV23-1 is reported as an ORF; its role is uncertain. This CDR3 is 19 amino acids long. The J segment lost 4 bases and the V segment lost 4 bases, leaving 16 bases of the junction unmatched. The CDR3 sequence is CASSPASGRAGGGRETQYF. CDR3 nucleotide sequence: TGCGCCAGCAGTCCCGCTAGCGGGAGGGCCGGGGGGGGCAGAGAGACCCAGTACTTC.

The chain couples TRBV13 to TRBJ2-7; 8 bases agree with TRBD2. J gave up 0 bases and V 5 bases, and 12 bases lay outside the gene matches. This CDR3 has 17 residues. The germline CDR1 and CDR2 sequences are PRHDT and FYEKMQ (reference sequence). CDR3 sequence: CASSGTSGLSSSYEQYF. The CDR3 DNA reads TGTGCCAGCAGCGGCACTAGCGGCCTGTCGAGCTCCTACGAGCAGTACTTC.

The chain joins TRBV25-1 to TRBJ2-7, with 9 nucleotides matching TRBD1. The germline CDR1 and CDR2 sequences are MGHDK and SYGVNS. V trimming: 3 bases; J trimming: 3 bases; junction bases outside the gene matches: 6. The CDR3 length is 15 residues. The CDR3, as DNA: TGTGCCAGCAGTGACCCGGGACAGGGAGACTACGAGCAGTACTTC. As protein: CASSDPGQGDYEQYF.

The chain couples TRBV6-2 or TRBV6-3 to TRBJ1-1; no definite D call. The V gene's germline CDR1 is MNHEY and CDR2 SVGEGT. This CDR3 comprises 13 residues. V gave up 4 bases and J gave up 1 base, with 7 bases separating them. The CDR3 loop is CASSWVKNTEAFF. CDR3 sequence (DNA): TGTGCCAGCAGTTGGGTAAAGAACACTGAAGCTTTCTTT.

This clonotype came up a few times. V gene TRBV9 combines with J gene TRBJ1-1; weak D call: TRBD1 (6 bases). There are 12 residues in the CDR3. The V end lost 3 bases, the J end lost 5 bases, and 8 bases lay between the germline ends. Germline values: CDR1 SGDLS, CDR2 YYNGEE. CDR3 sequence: CASSAQGTEAFF. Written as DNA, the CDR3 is TGTGCCAGCAGCGCGCAGGGGACTGAAGCTTTCTTT.

Here the CDR3 DNA reads TGTGCCAGCAGTTTGGGCAGGGCTTTGGGTCAGCCCCAGCATTTT. The encoded protein is CASSLGRALGQPQHF. The chain has TRBV27 and TRBJ1-5; tentative D call: TRBD1 (5 bases). V was shortened by 3 bases and J by 6 bases, with 15 bases between the two germline ends. The CDR3 sequence is 15 residues long. Germline CDR1 and CDR2: MNHEY and SMNVEV (reference sequence).

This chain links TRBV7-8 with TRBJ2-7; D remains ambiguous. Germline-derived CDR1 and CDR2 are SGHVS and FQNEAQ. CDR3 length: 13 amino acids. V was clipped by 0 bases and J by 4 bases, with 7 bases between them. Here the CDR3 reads CASSLALFYEQYF. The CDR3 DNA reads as TGTGCCAGCAGCTTAGCCCTTTTTTACGAGCAGTACTTC.

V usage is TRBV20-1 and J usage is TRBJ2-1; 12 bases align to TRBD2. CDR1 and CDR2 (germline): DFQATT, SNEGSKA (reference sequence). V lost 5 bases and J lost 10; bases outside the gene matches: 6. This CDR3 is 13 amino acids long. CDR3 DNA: TGCAGTGCTCCTAGCGGGAGGGGAGTAGAGCAGTTCTTC. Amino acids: CSAPSGRGVEQFF.

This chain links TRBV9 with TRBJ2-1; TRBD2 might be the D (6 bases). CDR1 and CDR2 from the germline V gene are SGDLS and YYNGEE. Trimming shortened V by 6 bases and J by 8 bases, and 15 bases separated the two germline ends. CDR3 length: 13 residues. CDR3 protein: CASTGGTDHEQFF. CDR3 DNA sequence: TGTGCCAGCACCGGCGGGACTGACCATGAGCAGTTCTTC.

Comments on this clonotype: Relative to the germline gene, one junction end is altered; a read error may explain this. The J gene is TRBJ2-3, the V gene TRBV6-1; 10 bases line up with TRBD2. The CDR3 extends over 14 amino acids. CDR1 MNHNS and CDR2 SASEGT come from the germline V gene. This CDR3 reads CAISSGRWGDTQYF. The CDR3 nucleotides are TGTGCCATCAGTAGCGGGAGGTGGGGGGATACGCAGTATTTT.

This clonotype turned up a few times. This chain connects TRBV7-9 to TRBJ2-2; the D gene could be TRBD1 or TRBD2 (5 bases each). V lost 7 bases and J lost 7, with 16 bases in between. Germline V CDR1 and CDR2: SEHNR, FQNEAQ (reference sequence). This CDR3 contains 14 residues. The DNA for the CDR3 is TGTGCCAGCATCCCACCTGGGGGTGTCGGGGAGCTGTTTTTT. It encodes CASIPPGGVGELFF.

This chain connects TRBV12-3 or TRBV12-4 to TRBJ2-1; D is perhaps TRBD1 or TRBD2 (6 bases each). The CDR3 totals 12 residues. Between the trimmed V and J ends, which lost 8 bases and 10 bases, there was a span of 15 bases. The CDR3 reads CASVLGGHEQFF. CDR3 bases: TGTGCCAGCGTCCTTGGGGGGCACGAGCAGTTCTTC.

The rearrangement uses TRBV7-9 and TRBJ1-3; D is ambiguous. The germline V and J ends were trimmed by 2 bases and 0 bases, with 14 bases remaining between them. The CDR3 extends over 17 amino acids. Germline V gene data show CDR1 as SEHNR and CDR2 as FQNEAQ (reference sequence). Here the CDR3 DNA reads TGTGCCAGCAGCTTATCGGCCACCGAACTCTCTGGAAACACCATATATTTT. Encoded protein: CASSLSATELSGNTIYF.

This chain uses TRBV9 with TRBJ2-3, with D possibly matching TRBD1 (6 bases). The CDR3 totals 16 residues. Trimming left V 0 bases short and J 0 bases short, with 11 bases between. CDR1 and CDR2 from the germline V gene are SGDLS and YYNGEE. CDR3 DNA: TGTGCCAGCAGCGTAGAAGGGGACATTAGCACAGATACGCAGTATTTT. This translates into CASSVEGDISTDTQYF.

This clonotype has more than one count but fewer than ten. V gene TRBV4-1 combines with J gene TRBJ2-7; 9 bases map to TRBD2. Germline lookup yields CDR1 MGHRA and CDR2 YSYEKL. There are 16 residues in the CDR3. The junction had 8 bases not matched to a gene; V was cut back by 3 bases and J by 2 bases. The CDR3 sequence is CASSHLLAGGTYEQYF. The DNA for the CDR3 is TGCGCCAGCAGCCATCTTCTGGCGGGAGGGACCTACGAGCAGTACTTC.

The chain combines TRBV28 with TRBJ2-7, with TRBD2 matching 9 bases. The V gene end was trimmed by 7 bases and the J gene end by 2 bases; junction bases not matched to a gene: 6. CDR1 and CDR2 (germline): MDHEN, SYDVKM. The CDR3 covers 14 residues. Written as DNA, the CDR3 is TGTGCCAGCACCCTATTAGCGGGGGCCTACGAGCAGTACTTC. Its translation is CASTLLAGAYEQYF.

The CDR3: CASSLIAGDSYEQYF. CDR3 nucleotide sequence: TGTGCCAGCAGTTTAATAGCGGGGGATTCCTACGAGCAGTACTTC. This chain joins TRBV28 and TRBJ2-7; 9 positions match TRBD2. CDR1 is MDHEN, CDR2 SYDVKM, per germline. There are 15 residues in the CDR3. With V trimmed by 2 bases and J by 1 base, 3 bases remained unmatched.

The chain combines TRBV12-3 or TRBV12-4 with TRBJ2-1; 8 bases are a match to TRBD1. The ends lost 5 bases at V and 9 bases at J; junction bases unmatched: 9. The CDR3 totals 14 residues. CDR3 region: CASSPRTGPGEQFF. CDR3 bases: TGTGCCAGCAGTCCCAGGACAGGGCCCGGTGAGCAGTTCTTC.

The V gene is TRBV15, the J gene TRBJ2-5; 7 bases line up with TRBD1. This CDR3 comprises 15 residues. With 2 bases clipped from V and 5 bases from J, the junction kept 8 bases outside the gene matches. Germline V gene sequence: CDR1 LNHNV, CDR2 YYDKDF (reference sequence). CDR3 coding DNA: TGTGCCACCAGCAGATATAAGGGGGCATCGGAGACCCAGTACTTC. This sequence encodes CATSRYKGASETQYF. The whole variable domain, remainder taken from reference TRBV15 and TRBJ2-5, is DAMVIQNPRYQVTQFGKPVTLSCSQTLNHNVMYWYQQKSSQAPKLLFHYYDKDFNNEADTPDNFQSRRPNTSFCFLDIRSPGLGDTAMYLCATSRYKGASETQYFGPGTRLLVL.